This T cell receptor (beta chain) originates from a study of blood T cell repertoires in COVID-19. The overall study: From T cells, B-cell-depleted T cells, or PBMCs came the material, which was cDNA or gDNA.

The data were produced by immunoSEQ multiplex PCR, yet TCRdb's version contains in-frame clones alone and is incomplete. The sample includes approximately 670,000 clones, about nine tenths of them seen just once. Germline CDR1 reads SGHTA; CDR2 reads FQGNSA. There are 14 residues in the CDR3. Trimming removed 1 base at V and 3 bases at J, with 10 bases between. The chain employs TRBV7-2 and TRBJ2-7; the D is unclear. The source is a woman in her late teens or twenties with acute or convalescent COVID-19. The specimen was peripheral blood. Written as DNA, the CDR3 is TGTGCCAGCAGCTTAGATTCCGGGTTCTACGAGCAGTACTTC. This translates into CASSLDSGFYEQYF. Filled out from reference TRBV7-2 and TRBJ2-7, the complete variable domain reads GAGVSQSPSNKVTEKGKDVELRCDPISGHTALYWYRQSLGQGLEFLIYFQGNSAPDKSGLPSDRFSAERTGGSVSTLTIQRTQQEDSAVYLCASSLDSGFYEQYFGPGTRLTVT.